The following is a T cell receptor beta chain sequence with its context. Its target is unknown. This record belongs to a study of Graves' ophthalmopathy and Graves' hyperthyroidism. Points from the study as a whole: Ophthalmopathy versus stable hyperthyroidism: 13-signature model gave about 87% sensitivity, around 81% specificity.

As the template, RNA transcripts were used to amplify TCR beta CDR3 regions. First-round RT-PCR with HTBI primers preceded a second-round multiplex PCR. From the multiplex PCR reads, TCRdb called clonotypes with MiXCR, one entry per CDR3 protein. The sample shows 150,000 to 200,000 distinct CDR3 sequences, roughly two fifths of them seen only once. The CDR3 contains 15 residues. Per the germline V gene, CDR1 is MDHEN and CDR2 is SYDVKM. With V trimmed by 2 bases and J by 2 bases, 4 bases remained unmatched. The TCR sequence derives from a man aged 30 to 45 with Graves' ophthalmopathy. This chain joins TRBV28 and TRBJ2-5, with 8 positions matching TRBD1. The sample consisted of peripheral blood. CDR3 in amino acids: CASSLRRTGQETQYF. In nucleotides, the CDR3 is TGTGCCAGCAGTTTAAGGAGGACAGGGCAAGAGACCCAGTACTTC.